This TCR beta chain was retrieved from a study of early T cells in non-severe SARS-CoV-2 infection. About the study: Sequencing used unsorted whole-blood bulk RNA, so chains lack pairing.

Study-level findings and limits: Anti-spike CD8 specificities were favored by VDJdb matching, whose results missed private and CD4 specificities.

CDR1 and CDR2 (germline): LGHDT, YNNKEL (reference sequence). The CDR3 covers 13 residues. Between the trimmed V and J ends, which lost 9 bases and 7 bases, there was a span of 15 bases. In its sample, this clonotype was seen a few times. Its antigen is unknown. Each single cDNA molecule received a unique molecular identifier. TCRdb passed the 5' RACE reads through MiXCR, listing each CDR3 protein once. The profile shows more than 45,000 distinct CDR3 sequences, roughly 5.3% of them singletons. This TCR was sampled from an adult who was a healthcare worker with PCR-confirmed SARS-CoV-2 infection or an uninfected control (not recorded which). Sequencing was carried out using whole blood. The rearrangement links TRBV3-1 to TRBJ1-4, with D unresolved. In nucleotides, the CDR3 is TGTGCCAGTACCGGGGTTCGGAGTGAAAAACTGTTTTTT. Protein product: CASTGVRSEKLFF.